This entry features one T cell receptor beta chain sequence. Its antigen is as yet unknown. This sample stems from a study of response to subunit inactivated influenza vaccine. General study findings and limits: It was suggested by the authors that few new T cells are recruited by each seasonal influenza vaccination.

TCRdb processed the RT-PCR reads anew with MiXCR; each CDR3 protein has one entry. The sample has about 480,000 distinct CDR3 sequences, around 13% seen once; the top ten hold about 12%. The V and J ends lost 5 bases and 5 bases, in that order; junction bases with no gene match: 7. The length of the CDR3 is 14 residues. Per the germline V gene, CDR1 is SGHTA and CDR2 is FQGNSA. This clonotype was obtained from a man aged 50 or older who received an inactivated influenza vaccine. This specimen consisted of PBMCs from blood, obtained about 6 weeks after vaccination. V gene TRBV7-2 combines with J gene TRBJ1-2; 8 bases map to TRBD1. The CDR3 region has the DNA TGTGCCAGCAGCACCGGACAGGGATATTATGGCTACACCTTC. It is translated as CASSTGQGYYGYTF.